Included here is one TCR beta chain sequence, with context. This clonotype is described as medium-sized (0.01 to 0.1%). What this receptor recognizes is not known. Base qualities were left out, and no much larger clone turns up one base away. This sample stems from a study of T cell repertoires in aging, cancer and after chemotherapy (dated 2019 in TCRdb). Describing the broader study: The donors fell into six age groups ranging from 30 or younger to 70 or older, and each group had at least three individuals. In the hematological group, paired pre- and post-chemotherapy samples were obtained from chronic lymphocytic leukemia patients treated with fludarabine- or bendamustine-based regimens. The full dataset contained 7 million to 9.5 million TCR reads. Peripheral blood TCR beta repertoires from healthy donors and cancer patients were profiled to examine immunoaging and T cell reconstitution after chemotherapy. The cohort comprised 218 cancer patients, 94 with hematological and 124 with solid cancers, plus 95 healthy donors as a reference group. What the authors observed across the whole study: In both cancer cohorts, median generation probability rose over the chemotherapy interval, which suggests that the repertoire was reconstituted through rebound thymic output. The authors noted that the repertoire data do not allow conclusions about immunological memory after chemotherapy. Hematological cancer patients had lymphoid organ infiltration, which may itself impair thymic emigration or peripheral T cell expansion. In healthy donors, the decline in TCR diversity with age was mainly explained by loss of richness, whereas in cancer patients loss of evenness was also found to contribute. Compared with age-matched healthy donors, untreated patients with hematological or solid cancers had significantly lower TCR diversity and higher clonality in blood.

Rearranged TRB sequences spanning V, D and J segments were amplified by multiplex touch-down PCR using a mixed TRB-A/B primer pool. Illumina adapters and sample indices were added to the amplicons in two consecutive PCR reactions performed with Phusion HS II polymerase. Amplicons were gel-purified with the NucleoSpin Gel and PCR Clean-up kit, then checked with Qubit and an Agilent 2100 Bioanalyzer. The libraries were sequenced on an Illumina MiSeq with 600-cycle, single-indexed, paired-end runs. The source study handled its data this way. MiXCR versions 2.12 and 3.0.5 were used to process TRB sequences. Each unique CDR3 nucleotide sequence was treated as one clone, and only productive sequences with two or more reads were kept. The repertoire metrics were Shannon diversity, evenness, clonality (defined as one minus evenness), and alpha-parameterized diversity profiles covering alpha 0 to 5. The IGoR algorithm was used to calculate generation probabilities for clones in the paired samples taken before and after chemotherapy. TCRdb trimmed the raw reads at Q25, called clones with MiXCR and kept productive beta chains. Each CDR3 protein gets just one entry, which takes the most common genes and DNA from the rows behind it. TCRdb, not the original authors, processed these V and J calls. This sample has about 1,400 distinct CDR3 sequences in its table, and about 47% of those were observed once. The ten largest clones capture less than 30% of the sample.

Genomic DNA extracted from peripheral blood, rather than sorted cells or RNA, was used as the source for amplification of TCR beta rearrangements. V gives up 6 bases and J gives up 4 bases, and the segment between their germline ends measures 10 bases. Via the germline V gene (reference sequence), CDR1 is DFQATT and CDR2 SNEGSKA. Reading from cysteine to phenylalanine, the CDR3 counts 12 amino acids. Kept here is only the CDR3 DNA, which spans 36 bases and is read in frame from base 1. This TCR derives from a human donor with a blood cancer. The specimen was blood. The V gene is TRBV20-1 and the J gene is TRBJ1-5; the D gene is possibly TRBD1, with 5 bases matching. The nucleotides are TGCAGTGCACGGGACGGAAATCAGCCCCAGCATTTT. Its product reads: CSARDGNQPQHF.